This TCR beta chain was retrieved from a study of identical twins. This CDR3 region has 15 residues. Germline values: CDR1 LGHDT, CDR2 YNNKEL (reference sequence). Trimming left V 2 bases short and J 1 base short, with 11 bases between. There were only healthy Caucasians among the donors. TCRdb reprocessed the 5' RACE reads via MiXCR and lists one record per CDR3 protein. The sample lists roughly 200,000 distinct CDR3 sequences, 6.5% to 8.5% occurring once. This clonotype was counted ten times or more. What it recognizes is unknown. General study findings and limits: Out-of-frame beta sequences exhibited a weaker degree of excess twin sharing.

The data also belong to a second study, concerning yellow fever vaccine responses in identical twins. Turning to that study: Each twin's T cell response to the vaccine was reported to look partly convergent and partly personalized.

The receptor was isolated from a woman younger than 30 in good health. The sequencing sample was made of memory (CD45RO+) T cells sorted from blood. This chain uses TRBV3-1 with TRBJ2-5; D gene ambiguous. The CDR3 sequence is CASSQTIYSQETQYF. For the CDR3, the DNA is TGTGCCAGCAGCCAAACTATTTACAGCCAAGAGACCCAGTACTTC.